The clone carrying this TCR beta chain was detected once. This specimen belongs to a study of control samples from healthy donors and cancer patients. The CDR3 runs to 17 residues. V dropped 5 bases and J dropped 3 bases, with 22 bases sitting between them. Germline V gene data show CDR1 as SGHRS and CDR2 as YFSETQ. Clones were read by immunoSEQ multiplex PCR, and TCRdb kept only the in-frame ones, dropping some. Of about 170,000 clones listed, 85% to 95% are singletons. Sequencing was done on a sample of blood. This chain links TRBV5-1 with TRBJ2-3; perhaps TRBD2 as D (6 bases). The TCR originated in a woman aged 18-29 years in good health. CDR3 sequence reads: CASRLSRYPGVTDTQYF. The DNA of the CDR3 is TGCGCCAGCAGACTCAGTCGATACCCGGGGGTTACAGATACGCAGTATTTT.